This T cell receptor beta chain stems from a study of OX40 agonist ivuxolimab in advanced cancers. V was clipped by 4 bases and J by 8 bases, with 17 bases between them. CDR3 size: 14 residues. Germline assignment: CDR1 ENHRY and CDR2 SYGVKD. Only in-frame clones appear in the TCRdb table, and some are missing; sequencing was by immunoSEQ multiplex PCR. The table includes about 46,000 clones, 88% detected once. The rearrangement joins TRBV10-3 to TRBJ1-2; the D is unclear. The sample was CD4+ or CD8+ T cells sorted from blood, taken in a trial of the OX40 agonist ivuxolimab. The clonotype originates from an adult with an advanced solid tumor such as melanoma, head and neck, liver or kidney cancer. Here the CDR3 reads CAISGGRPRRGYTF. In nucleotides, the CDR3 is TGTGCCATCAGTGGCGGACGGCCAAGGAGGGGCTACACCTTC.